Sequencing of this TCR beta chain was carried out in a study of T cells in Graves' hyperthyroidism and ophthalmopathy. It was uncontrolled infection, other autoimmune disease, pregnancy or lactation that excluded patients. This CDR3 has 15 residues. With V trimmed by 6 bases and J by 6 bases, 10 bases remained unmatched. Germline V gene lookup returns CDR1 SQVTM and CDR2 ANQGSEA. The CDR3 regions of TCR beta were amplified from RNA transcripts. The HTBI primer set was used in a first-round RT-PCR of the TCR CDR3. TCRdb re-analysed the multiplex PCR reads in MiXCR, keeping a single row per CDR3 protein. The sample holds tens of thousands of distinct CDR3 sequences, roughly 56% seen once.

The V call is TRBV29-1, the J call TRBJ2-7, with 14 nucleotides matching TRBD2. The clonotype was recovered from a man aged 18-30 years with Graves' hyperthyroidism. What was sequenced was peripheral blood or thyroid tissue (not recorded which). CDR3 coding DNA: TGCAGCGTGAGGCCCGGGACTAGCGGGAGACCCGAGCAGTACTTC. This sequence encodes CSVRPGTSGRPEQYF.